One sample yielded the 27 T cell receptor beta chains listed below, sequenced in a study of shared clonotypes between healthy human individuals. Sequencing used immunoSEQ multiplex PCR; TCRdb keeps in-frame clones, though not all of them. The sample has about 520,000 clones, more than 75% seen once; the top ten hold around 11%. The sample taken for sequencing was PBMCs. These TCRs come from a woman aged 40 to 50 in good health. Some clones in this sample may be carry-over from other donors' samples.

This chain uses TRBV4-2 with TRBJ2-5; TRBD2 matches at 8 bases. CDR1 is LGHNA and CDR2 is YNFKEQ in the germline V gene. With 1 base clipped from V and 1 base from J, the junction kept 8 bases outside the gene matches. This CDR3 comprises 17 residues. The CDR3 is CASSQGITGGSQETQYF. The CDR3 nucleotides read TGTGCCAGCAGCCAAGGGATTACGGGAGGGTCCCAAGAGACCCAGTACTTC.

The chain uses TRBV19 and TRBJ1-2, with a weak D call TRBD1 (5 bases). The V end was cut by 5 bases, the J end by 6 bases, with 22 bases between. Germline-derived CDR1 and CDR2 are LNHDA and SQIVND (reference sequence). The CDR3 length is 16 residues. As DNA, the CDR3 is TGTGCCAGTAGTTTGCAGCGGGACCCCGTGATCCATGGCTACACCTTC. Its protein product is CASSLQRDPVIHGYTF.

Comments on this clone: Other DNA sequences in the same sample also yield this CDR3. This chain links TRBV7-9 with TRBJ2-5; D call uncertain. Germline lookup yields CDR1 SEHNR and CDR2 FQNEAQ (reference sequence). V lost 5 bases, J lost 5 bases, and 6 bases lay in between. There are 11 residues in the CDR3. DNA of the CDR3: TGTGCCAGCAGCCCTGGGGAGACCCAGTACTTC. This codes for CASSPGETQYF. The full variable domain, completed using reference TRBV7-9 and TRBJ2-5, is DTGVSQNPRHKITKRGQNVTFRCDPISEHNRLYWYRQTLGQGPEFLTYFQNEAQLEKSRLLSDRFSAERPKGSFSTLEIQRTEQGDSAMYLCASSPGETQYFGPGTRLLVL.

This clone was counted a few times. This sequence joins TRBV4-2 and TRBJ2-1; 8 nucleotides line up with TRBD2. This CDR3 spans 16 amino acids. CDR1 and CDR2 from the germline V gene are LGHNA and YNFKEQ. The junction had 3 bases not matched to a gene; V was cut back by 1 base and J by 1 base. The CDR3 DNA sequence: TGTGCCAGCAGCCAAGTTAGCGGGGATTCCTACAATGAGCAGTTCTTC. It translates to CASSQVSGDSYNEQFF.

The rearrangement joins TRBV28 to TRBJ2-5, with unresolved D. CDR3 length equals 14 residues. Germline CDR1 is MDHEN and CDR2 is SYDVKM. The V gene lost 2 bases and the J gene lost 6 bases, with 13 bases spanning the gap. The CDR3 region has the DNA TGTGCCAGCAGTTTACGGTATAGGAGACAGACCCAGTACTTC. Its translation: CASSLRYRRQTQYF.

The CDR3: CASSPLERGSGANVLTF. DNA for the CDR3: TGTGCCAGCTCACCCCTCGAGCGTGGCTCTGGGGCCAACGTCCTGACTTTC. This chain connects TRBV18 to TRBJ2-6; D ambiguous. CDR3 length: 17 residues. Trimming left V 3 bases short and J 0 bases short, with 12 bases between. Germline assignment: CDR1 KGHSH and CDR2 LQKENI.

The CDR3: CAISPNRDNYGYTF. Written as DNA, the CDR3 is TGTGCCATCAGCCCGAACAGGGACAACTATGGCTACACCTTC. The J gene is TRBJ1-2, the V gene TRBV10-3; possibly TRBD1 for D (6 bases). This CDR3 region has 14 residues. Per the germline V gene, CDR1 is ENHRY and CDR2 is SYGVKD. Trimming took off 6 bases at V and 2 bases at J, with 13 bases between the two ends.

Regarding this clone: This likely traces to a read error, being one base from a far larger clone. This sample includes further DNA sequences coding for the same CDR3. The CDR3 sequence: CASSDSSGDYNEQFF. Here the CDR3 DNA reads TGTGCCAGCAGTGACTCGAGCGGGGACTACAATGAGCAGTTCTTC. The chain couples TRBV6-4 to TRBJ2-1, with 7 bases matching TRBD2. Trimming cost V 0 bases and J 3 bases; bases outside gene matches: 2. Germline assignment: CDR1 MRHNA and CDR2 SNTAGT. CDR3 length equals 15 residues.

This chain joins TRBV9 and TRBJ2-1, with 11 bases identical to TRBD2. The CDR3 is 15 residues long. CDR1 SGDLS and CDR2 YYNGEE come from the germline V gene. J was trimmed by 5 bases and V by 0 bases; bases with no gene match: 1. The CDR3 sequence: CASSVGLAGHNEQFF. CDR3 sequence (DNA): TGTGCCAGCAGCGTAGGACTAGCGGGACACAATGAGCAGTTCTTC.

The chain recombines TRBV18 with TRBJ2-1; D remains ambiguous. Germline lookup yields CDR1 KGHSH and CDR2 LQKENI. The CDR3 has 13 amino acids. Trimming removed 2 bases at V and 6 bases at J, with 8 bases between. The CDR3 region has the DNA TGTGCCAGCTCACCATTACGACTCAATGAGCAGTTCTTC. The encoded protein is CASSPLRLNEQFF.

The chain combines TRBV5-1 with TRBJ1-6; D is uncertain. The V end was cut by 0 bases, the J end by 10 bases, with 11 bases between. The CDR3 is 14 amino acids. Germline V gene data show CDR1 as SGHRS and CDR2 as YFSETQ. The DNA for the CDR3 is TGCGCCAGCAGCTTGGCCCAGGAAGGCTCACCCCTCCACTTT. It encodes CASSLAQEGSPLHF.

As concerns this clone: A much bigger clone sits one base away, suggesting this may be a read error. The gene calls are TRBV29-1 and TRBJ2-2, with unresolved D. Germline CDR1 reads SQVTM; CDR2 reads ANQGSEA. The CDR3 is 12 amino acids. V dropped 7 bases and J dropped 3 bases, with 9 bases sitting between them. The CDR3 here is CSGGRDTGELFF. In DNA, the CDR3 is TGCAGCGGGGGTAGAGACACCGGGGAGCTGTTTTTT.

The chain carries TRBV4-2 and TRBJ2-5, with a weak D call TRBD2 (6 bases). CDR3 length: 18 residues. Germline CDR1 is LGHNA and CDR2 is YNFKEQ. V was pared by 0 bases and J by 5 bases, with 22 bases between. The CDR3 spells CASSQEGSAGWFRETQYF. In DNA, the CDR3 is TGTGCCAGCAGCCAAGAAGGATCGGCGGGGTGGTTCAGGGAGACCCAGTACTTC.

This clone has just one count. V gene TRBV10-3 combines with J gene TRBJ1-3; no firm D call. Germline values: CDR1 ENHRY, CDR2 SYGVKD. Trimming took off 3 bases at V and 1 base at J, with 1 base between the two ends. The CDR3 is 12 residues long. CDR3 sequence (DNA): TGTGCCATCAGTGATTCTGGAAACACCATATATTTT. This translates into CAISDSGNTIYF.

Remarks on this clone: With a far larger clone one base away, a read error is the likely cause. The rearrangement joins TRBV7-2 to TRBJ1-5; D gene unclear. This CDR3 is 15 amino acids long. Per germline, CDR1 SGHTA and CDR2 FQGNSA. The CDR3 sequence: CASSRLANSDQPQHF. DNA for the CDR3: TGTGCCAGCAGCCGTCTGGCCAATAGCGATCAGCCCCAGCATTTT.

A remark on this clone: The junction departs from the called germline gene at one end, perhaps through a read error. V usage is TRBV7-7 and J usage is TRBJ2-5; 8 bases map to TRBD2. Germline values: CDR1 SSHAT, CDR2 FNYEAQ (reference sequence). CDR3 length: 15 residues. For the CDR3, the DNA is TGTGCTAGCAGCTTAGGAGGGACTAGCCAAGAGACCCAGTACTTC. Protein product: CASSLGGTSQETQYF.

CDR3 bases: TGTGCCAGTAGCGAGGGGACAGGGACCTACGAGCAGTACTTC. The encoded protein is CASSEGTGTYEQYF. This chain connects TRBV19 to TRBJ2-7; 9 nucleotides agree with TRBD1. The V gene end was trimmed by 6 bases and the J gene end by 2 bases; junction bases not matched to a gene: 5. This CDR3 spans 14 amino acids. Germline assignment: CDR1 LNHDA and CDR2 SQIVND (reference sequence).

The CDR3 nucleotides are TGTGCCAGCAGAAACAGGGGAACCTACGAGCAGTACTTC. Translated: CASRNRGTYEQYF. The chain joins TRBV27 to TRBJ2-7; 7 bases align to TRBD1. V lost 6 bases and J lost 2; bases outside the gene matches: 4. The CDR3 has 13 residues. Germline V gives CDR1 MNHEY, CDR2 SMNVEV (reference sequence).

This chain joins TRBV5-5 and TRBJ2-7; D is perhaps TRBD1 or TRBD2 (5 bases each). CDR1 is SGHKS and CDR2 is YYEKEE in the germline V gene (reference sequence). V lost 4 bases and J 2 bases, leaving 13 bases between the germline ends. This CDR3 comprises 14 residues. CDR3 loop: CASSPGRVTYEQYF. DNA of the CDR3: TGTGCCAGCAGCCCGGGACGGGTAACCTACGAGCAGTACTTC.

The CDR3 here is CASSLGVIRDYGYTF. In nucleotides, the CDR3 is TGTGCCAGCAGCCTAGGGGTAATCCGGGACTATGGCTACACCTTC. The chain combines TRBV7-9 with TRBJ1-2, with D perhaps TRBD1 (5 bases). With 5 bases removed from V and 3 bases from J, the gap between germline ends came to 16 bases. From germline, CDR1 is SEHNR and CDR2 FQNEAQ (reference sequence). There are 15 residues in the CDR3.

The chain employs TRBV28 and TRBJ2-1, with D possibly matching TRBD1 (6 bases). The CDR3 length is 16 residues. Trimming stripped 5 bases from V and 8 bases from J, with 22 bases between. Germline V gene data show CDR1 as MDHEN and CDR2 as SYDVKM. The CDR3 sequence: CASSPRGATQFHEQFF. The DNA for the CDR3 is TGTGCCAGCAGTCCCAGGGGAGCGACGCAATTCCATGAGCAGTTCTTC.

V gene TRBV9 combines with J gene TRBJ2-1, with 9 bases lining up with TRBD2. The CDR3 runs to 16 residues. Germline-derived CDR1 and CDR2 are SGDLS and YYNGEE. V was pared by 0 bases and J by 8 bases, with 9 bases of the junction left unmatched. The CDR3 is CASSVGGAGGGDEQFF. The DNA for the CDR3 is TGTGCCAGCAGCGTAGGAGGAGCGGGAGGCGGCGATGAGCAGTTCTTC.

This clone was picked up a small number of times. The CDR3 protein is CASSSGQKSGNTIYF. The CDR3 DNA follows: TGTGCCAGTAGTTCGGGACAGAAATCTGGAAACACCATATATTTT. The gene calls are TRBV19 and TRBJ1-3, with 7 bases lining up with TRBD1. The CDR3 has 15 amino acids. Germline V gene lookup returns CDR1 LNHDA and CDR2 SQIVND (reference sequence). Losses at the gene ends were 5 bases for V and 1 base for J; bases not matched to a gene: 5.

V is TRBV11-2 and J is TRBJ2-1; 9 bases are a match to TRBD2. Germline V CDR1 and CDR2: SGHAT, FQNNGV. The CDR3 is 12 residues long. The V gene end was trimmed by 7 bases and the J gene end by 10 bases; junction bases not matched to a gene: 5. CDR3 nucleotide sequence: TGTGCCAGCAACCTTCTAGCGGGAGAGCAGTTCTTC. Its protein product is CASNLLAGEQFF.

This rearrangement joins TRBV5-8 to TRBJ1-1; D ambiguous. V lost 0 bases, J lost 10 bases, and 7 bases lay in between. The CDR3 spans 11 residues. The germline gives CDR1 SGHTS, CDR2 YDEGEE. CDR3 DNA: TGTGCCAGCAGCTTGGCCCTGGGAGCTTTCTTT. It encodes CASSLALGAFF. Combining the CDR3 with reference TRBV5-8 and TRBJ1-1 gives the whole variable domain EAGVTQSPTHLIKTRGQQATLRCSPISGHTSVYWYQQALGLGLQFLLWYDEGEERNRGNFPPRFSGRQFPNYSSELNVNALELEDSALYLCASSLALGAFFGQGTRLTVV.

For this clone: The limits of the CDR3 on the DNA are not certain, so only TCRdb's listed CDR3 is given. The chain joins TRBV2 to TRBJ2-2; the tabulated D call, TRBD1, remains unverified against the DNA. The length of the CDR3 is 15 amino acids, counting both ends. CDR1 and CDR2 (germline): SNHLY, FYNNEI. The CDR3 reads CASILGGQNTGELFF.

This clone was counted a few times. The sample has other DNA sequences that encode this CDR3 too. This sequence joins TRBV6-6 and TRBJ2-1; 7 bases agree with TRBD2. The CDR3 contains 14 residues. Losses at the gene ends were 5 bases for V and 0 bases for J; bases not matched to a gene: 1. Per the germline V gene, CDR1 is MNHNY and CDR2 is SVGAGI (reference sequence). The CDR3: CASSRLASYNEQFF. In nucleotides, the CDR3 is TGTGCCAGCAGTAGACTAGCCTCCTACAATGAGCAGTTCTTC.